These T cell receptor beta chains were read from a single sample in a study of cytomegalovirus exposure and HLA in healthy donors. Generated by immunoSEQ multiplex PCR, the TCRdb table keeps only in-frame clones and is missing some. This table holds about 130,000 clones, around four fifths found once. Sequencing was carried out using PBMCs. The receptors stem from a boy aged 2 to 10 in good health and CMV-seronegative. Both conserved end residues are part of each CDR3. A D gene is named only where the DNA matches it firmly. Only part of the rows carry a size: once, few, many, or a class if the clone is expanded.

>TRBV9|-|TRBJ2-2|-
TGTGCCAGCAGCGTAGGAGGTGACCCGTCGGGGGTGTTTTTT
CASSVGGDPSGVFF
>TRBV12-5|-|TRBJ2-2|-
TGTGCTAGTGGTCCCCCCGGGAACACCGGGGAGCTGTTTTTT
CASGPPGNTGELFF
>TRBV6-5|TRBD1|TRBJ1-2|once
TGTGCCAGCAGTTCCCGCGACAGGGCGGATGGCTACACCTTC
CASSSRDRADGYTF
>TRBV19|TRBD2|TRBJ2-3|once
TGTGCCAGTAGTATTCGTCCTCTAGCGGGGGGCACAGATACGCAGTATTTT
CASSIRPLAGGTDTQYF
>TRBV7-8|-|TRBJ1-2|-
TGTGCCAGCAGCTTAGAAGCCGGGGGGGGCTATGGCTACACCTTC
CASSLEAGGGYGYTF
>TRBV7-9|TRBD1|TRBJ2-3|-
TGTGCCAGCAGCTTCCCCGGGACAGGGGGCTTAGGAGATACGCAGTATTTT
CASSFPGTGGLGDTQYF
>TRBV4-1|-|TRBJ2-5|-
TGCGCCAGCAGCCGTTCAATTCCGGGACAAGCGATCCAAGAGACCCAGTACTTC
CASSRSIPGQAIQETQYF
>TRBV6-1|-|TRBJ1-4|-
TGTGCCAGCAATTGGCAGACTAATGAAAAACTGTTTTTT
CASNWQTNEKLFF
>TRBV7-3|TRBD1|TRBJ2-5|-
TGTGCCAGCAGCCTCACCGGGACAGGTCAGGGGGAGACCCAGTACTTC
CASSLTGTGQGETQYF
>TRBV6-1|TRBD1|TRBJ1-2|-
TGTGCCAGCAGTACGACCGGGACAGGGGTTGGCTACACCTTC
CASSTTGTGVGYTF
>TRBV15|-|TRBJ1-2|once
TGTGCCACCAGCAGTGTGGGAGAACCTAACTATGGCTACACCTTC
CATSSVGEPNYGYTF
>TRBV10-3|TRBD1|TRBJ1-2|-
TGTGCCATCAATAACTCAGGCAGGGGGCAGGATACCTTC
CAINNSGRGQDTF
>TRBV29-1|-|TRBJ1-2|-
TGCAGCGGGAGGGATAACTATGGCTACACCTTC
CSGRDNYGYTF
>TRBV6-5|TRBD2|TRBJ2-4|-
TGTGCCAGCAGCTTAGCGGGAGGGGGCATTCAGTACTTC
CASSLAGGGIQYF
>TRBV29-1|TRBD1|TRBJ2-6|-
TGCAGCGTCGAGGGACAGGGTCCTCAACTGGGGGTCCTGACTTTC
CSVEGQGPQLGVLTF
>TRBV6-1|-|TRBJ2-5|-
TGTGCCAGCAGTGAAAAAGCCGGGCAAGAGACCCAGTACTTC
CASSEKAGQETQYF
>TRBV21-1|-|TRBJ2-7|-
TGTGCCAGCAGCAAAGCGCCAGGACAGCCGGTTTCGTGCGAGCAGTACTTC
CASSKAPGQPVSCEQYF
>TRBV21-1|-|TRBJ2-1|-
TGTGCCAGCAGCAAAGGCCTAGCGGGGGGACACAATGAGCAGTTCTTC
CASSKGLAGGHNEQFF
>TRBV6-4|-|TRBJ2-1|-
TGTGCCAGCAGTGATCAGGGAGGGGGTTACAATGAGCAGTTCTTC
CASSDQGGGYNEQFF
>TRBV5-6|TRBD2|TRBJ2-1|-
TGTGCCAGCAGCTTGTTGGTTCAGGTTCGGCTAGCGGGTCCCAATGAGCAGTTCTTC
CASSLLVQVRLAGPNEQFF
>TRBV29-1|-|TRBJ2-1|-
TGCAGCGTGGACATTCACAATGAGCAGTTCTTC
CSVDIHNEQFF
>TRBV11-3|TRBD2|TRBJ2-3|-
TGTGCCAGCAGCTGGGGGGGTGGCGATACGCAGTATTTT
CASSWGGGDTQYF
>TRBV5-4|-|TRBJ1-2|-
TGTGCCAGCAGCTTGGGTCGGGGGGGCTACACCTTC
CASSLGRGGYTF
>TRBV6-4|-|TRBJ1-1|-
TGTGCCAGCAGTGACCTAGGGGAGGGTGGCACTGAAGCTTTCTTT
CASSDLGEGGTEAFF
>TRBV29-1|-|TRBJ2-3|-
TGCAGCGTTCTGGGGGGGGCTGCGGGCACAGATACGCAGTATTTT
CSVLGGAAGTDTQYF
>TRBV30|-|TRBJ1-1|few
TGTGCCTGGAGCCGAACAGGGCCCACTGAAGCTTTCTTT
CAWSRTGPTEAFF
>TRBV25-1|TRBD2|TRBJ2-5|-
TGTGCCAGCAGTGACCCCACTAGCGGGAGGTGGGAAGAGACCCAGTACTTC
CASSDPTSGRWEETQYF
>TRBV18|TRBD1|TRBJ1-5|-
TGTGCCAGCTCACCAGAAGCAGGGGGCCAGCCCCAGCATTTT
CASSPEAGGQPQHF
>TRBV7-9|-|TRBJ1-2|-
TGTGCCAGCAGCCTTCCAACAGAAGATGTCAACTATGGCTACACCTTC
CASSLPTEDVNYGYTF
>TRBV7-3|-|TRBJ2-1|-
TGTGCCAGCAGCTTAGTGGGGGACATAGACAATGAGCAGTTCTTC
CASSLVGDIDNEQFF
>TRBV19|-|TRBJ1-1|-
TGTGCCAGTAGTCCATACTTTACAGGTGCCTACACTGAAGCTTTCTTT
CASSPYFTGAYTEAFF
>TRBV6-1|-|TRBJ2-7|-
TGTGCCAGCAGGGTCGATTTCGCCCCCTCCTACGAGCAGTACTTC
CASRVDFAPSYEQYF
>TRBV6-4|TRBD2|TRBJ2-3|-
TGTGCCAGCAGTGAGAGAGCGGGATACACAGATACGCAGTATTTT
CASSERAGYTDTQYF
>TRBV27|TRBD1|TRBJ1-5|-
TGTGCCAGCAGTCCGGACAGGGAAGGAATCGTAAAGGGCAATCAGCCCCAGCATTTT
CASSPDREGIVKGNQPQHF
>TRBV9|-|TRBJ1-3|-
TGTGCCAGCAGCGTAGCAAGGGACATAGGCAAGACGGCAACCCCTGGAAACACCATATATTTT
CASSVARDIGKTATPGNTIYF
>TRBV6-6|-|TRBJ1-6|-
TGTGCCAGCAAGGCCCGCCGGGATTCACCCCTCCACTTT
CASKARRDSPLHF
>TRBV19|TRBD1|TRBJ1-1|-
TGTGCCAGTAAGATTGGACAGGGCCTGAACACTGAAGCTTTCTTT
CASKIGQGLNTEAFF